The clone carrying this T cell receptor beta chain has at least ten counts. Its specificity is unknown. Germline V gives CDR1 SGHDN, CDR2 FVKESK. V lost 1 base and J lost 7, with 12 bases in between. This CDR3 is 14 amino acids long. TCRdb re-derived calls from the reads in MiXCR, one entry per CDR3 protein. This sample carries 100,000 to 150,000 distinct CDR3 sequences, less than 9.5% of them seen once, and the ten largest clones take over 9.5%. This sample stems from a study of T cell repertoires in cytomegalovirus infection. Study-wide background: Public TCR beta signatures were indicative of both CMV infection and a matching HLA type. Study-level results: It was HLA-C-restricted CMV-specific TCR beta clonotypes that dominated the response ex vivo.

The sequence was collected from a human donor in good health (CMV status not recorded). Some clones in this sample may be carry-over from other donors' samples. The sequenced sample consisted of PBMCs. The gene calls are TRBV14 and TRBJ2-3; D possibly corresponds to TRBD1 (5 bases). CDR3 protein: CASSQVAGMNTQYF. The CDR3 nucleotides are TGTGCCAGCAGCCAAGTGGCAGGGATGAATACGCAGTATTTT. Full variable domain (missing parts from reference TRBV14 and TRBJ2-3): EAGVTQFPSHSVIEKGQTVTLRCDPISGHDNLYWYRRVMGKEIKFLLHFVKESKQDESGMPNNRFLAERTGGTYSTLKVQPAELEDSGVYFCASSQVAGMNTQYFGPGTRLTVL.